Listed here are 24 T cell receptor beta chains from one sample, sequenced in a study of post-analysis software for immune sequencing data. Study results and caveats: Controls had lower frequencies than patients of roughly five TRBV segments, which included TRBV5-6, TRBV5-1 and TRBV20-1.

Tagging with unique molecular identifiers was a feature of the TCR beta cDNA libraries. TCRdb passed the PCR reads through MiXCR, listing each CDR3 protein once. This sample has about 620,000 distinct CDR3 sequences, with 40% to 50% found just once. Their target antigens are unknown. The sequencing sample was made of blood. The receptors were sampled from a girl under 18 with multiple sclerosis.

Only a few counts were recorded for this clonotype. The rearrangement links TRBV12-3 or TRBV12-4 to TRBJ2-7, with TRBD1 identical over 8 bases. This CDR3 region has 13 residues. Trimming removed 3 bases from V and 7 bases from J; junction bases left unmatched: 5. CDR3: CASSLGTGREQYF. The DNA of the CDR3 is TGTGCCAGCAGTTTGGGGACAGGCCGGGAGCAGTACTTC.

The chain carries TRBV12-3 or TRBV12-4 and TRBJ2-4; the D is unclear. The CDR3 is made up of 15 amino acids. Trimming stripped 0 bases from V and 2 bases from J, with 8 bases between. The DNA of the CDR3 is TGTGCCAGCAGTTTAGCCTTGGAGTCCAAAAACATTCAGTACTTC. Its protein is CASSLALESKNIQYF.

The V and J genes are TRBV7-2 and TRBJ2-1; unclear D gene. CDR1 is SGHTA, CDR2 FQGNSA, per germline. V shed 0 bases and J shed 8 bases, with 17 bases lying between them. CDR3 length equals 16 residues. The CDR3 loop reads CASSLADPRTGDEQFF. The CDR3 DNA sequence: TGTGCCAGCAGCTTAGCGGACCCCAGAACTGGGGATGAGCAGTTCTTC.

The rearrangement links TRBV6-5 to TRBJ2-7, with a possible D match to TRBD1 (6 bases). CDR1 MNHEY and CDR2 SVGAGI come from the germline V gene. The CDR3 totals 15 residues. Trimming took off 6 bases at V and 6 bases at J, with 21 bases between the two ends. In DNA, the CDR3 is TGTGCCAGCAGAAGGACAGTATCTCCCCCTGCCGAGCAGTACTTC. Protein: CASRRTVSPPAEQYF.

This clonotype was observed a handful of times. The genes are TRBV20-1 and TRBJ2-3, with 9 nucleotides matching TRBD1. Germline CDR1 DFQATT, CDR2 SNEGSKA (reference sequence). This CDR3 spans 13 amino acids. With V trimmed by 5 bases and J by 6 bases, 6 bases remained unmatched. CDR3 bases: TGCAGTGCTCAAACTGGGACAGGGGATACGCAGTATTTT. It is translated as CSAQTGTGDTQYF.

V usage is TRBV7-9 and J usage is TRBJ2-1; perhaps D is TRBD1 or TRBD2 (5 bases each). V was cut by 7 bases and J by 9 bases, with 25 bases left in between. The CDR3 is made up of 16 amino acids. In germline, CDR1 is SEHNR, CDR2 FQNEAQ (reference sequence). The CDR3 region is CASTPSASDFGAEQFF. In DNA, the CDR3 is TGTGCCAGCACCCCATCGGCTTCGGACTTTGGGGCTGAGCAGTTCTTC.

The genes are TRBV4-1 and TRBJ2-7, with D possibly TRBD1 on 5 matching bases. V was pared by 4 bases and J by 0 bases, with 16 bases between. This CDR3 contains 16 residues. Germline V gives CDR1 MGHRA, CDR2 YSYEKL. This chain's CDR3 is CASSRSQVLSSYEQYF. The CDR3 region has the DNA TGCGCCAGCAGCCGGTCACAGGTTCTGAGCTCCTACGAGCAGTACTTC.

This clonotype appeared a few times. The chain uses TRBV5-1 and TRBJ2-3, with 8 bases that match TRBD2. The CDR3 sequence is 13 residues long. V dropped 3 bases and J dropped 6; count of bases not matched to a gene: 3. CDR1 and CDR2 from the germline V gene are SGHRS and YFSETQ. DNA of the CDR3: TGCGCCAGCAGCTGGACTAGCTCCGATACGCAGTATTTT. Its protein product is CASSWTSSDTQYF.

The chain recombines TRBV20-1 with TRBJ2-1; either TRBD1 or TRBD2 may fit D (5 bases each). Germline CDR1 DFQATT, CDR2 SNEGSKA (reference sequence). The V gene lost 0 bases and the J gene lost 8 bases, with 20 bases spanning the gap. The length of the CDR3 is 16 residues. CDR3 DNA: TGCAGTGCTAGAGAATCCGGGGCACCGAATCTAGATGAGCAGTTCTTC. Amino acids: CSARESGAPNLDEQFF.

As DNA, the CDR3 is TGTGCCAGCAGCTTAAGGGCGCCCTCCACCGAGGGAGATACGCAGTATTTT. It yields the protein CASSLRAPSTEGDTQYF. The chain couples TRBV13 to TRBJ2-3; tentative D call: TRBD2 (5 bases). CDR1 and CDR2 from the germline V gene are PRHDT and FYEKMQ (reference sequence). Between the trimmed V and J ends, which lost 2 bases and 5 bases, there was a span of 20 bases. This CDR3 is 17 amino acids long.

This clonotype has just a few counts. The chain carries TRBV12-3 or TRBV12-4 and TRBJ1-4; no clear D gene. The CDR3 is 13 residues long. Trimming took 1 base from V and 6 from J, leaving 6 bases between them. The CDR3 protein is CASSLGADEKLFF. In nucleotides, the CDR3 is TGTGCCAGCAGTTTAGGCGCTGATGAAAAACTGTTTTTT.

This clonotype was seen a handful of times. This CDR3 reads CASRGYYGYTF. CDR3 in DNA: TGTGCCAGCAGGGGCTACTATGGCTACACCTTC. The V gene is TRBV3-1, the J gene TRBJ1-2; the D is unclear. This CDR3 spans 11 amino acids. Looked up from germline, CDR1 is LGHDT and CDR2 is YNNKEL (reference sequence). V was trimmed by 6 bases and J by 3 bases, leaving 5 bases between them. Looking up the rest from reference TRBV3-1 and TRBJ1-2 gives the full variable domain: DTAVSQTPKYLVTQMGNDKSIKCEQNLGHDTMYWYKQDSKKFLKIMFSYNNKELIINETVPNRFSPKSPDKAHLNLHINSLELGDSAVYFCASRGYYGYTFGSGTRLTVV.

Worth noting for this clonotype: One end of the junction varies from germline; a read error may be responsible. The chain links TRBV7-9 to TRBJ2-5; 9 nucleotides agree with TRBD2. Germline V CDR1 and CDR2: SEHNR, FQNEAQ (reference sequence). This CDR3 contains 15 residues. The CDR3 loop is CASSSPTSGQETRYF. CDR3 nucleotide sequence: TGTGCCAGCAGCTCCCCGACTAGCGGCCAAGAGACCCGGTACTTC. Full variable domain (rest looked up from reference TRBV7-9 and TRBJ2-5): DTGVSQNPRHKITKRGQNVTFRCDPISEHNRLYWYRQTLGQGPEFLTYFQNEAQLEKSRLLSDRFSAERPKGSFSTLEIQRTEQGDSAMYLCASSSPTSGQETRYFGPGTRLLVL.

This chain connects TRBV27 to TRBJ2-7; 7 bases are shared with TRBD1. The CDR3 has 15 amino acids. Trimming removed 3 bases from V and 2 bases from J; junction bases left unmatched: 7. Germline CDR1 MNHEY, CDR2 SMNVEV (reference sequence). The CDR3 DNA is TGTGCCAGCAGTTTGGTTAGGGGGCTTGCCTACGAGCAGTACTTC. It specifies CASSLVRGLAYEQYF.

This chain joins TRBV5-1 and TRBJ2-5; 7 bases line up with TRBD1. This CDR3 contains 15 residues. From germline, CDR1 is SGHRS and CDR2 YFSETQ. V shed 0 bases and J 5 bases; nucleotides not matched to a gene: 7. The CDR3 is CASSLATGDVETQYF. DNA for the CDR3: TGCGCCAGCAGCTTGGCCACAGGGGATGTGGAGACCCAGTACTTC.

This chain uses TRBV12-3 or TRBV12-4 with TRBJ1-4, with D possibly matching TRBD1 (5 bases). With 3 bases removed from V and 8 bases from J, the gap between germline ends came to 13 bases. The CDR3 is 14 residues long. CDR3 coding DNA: TGTGCCAGCAGTTTTGCGGGGGTAGGGGAAAAACTGTTTTTT. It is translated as CASSFAGVGEKLFF.

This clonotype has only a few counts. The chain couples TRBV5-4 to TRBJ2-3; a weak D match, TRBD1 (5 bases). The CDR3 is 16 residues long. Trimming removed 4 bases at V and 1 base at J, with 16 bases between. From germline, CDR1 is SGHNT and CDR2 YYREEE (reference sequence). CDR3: CASSLPQGAGTDTQYF. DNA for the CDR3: TGTGCCAGCAGCCTCCCTCAAGGGGCCGGCACAGATACGCAGTATTTT.

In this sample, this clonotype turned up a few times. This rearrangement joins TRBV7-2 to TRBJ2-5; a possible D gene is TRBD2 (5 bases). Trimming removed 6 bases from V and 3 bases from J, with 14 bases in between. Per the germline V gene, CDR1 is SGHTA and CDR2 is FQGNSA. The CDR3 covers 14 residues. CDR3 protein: CASSPSRAEETQYF. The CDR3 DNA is TGTGCCAGCAGTCCCTCCCGAGCGGAAGAGACCCAGTACTTC.

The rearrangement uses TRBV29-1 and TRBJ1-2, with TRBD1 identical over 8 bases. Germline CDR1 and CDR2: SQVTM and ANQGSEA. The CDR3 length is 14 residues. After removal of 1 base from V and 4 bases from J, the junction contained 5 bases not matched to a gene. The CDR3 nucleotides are TGCAGCGTTGAAGTTCCAGGGGGCGTCTATGGCTACACCTTC. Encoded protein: CSVEVPGGVYGYTF. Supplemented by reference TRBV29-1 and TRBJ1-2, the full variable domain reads SAVISQKPSRDICQRGTSLTIQCQVDSQVTMMFWYRQQPGQSLTLIATANQGSEATYESGFVIDKFPISRPNLTFSTLTVSNMSPEDSSIYLCSVEVPGGVYGYTFGSGTRLTVV.

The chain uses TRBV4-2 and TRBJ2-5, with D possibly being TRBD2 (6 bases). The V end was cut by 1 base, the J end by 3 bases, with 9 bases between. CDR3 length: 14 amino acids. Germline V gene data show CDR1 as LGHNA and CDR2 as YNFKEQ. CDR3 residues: CASSQGRGKETQYF. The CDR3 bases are TGTGCCAGCAGCCAAGGTCGCGGGAAAGAGACCCAGTACTTC.

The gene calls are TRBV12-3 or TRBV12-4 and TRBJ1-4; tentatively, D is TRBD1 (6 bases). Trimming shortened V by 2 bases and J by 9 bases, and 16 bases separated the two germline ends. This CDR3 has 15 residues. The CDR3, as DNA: TGTGCCAGCAGTTTAAGGGGGGCTGGGGAAAAAAAACTGTTTTTT. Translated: CASSLRGAGEKKLFF.

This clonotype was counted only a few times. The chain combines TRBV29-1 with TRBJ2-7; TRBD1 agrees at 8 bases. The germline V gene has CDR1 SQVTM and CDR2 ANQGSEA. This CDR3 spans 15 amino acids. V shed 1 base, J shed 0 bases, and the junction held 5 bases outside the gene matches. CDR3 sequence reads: CSVEALQGDSYEQYF. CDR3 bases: TGCAGCGTTGAAGCGTTACAGGGGGACTCCTACGAGCAGTACTTC.

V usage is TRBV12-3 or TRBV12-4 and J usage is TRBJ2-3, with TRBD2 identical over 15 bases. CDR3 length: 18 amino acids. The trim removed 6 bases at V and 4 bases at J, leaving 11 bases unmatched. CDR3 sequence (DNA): TGTGCCAGCAGCCGGGGACTAGCGGGGGGTCCTCTCGCAGATACGCAGTATTTT. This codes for CASSRGLAGGPLADTQYF.

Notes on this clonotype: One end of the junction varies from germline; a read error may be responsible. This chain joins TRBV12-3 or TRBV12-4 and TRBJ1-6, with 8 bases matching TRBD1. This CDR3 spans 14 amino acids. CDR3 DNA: TGTGCCAGCAGTCCGCGGTCAGGGGGCCTACCCCGCCACTTT. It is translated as CASSPRSGGLPRHF.